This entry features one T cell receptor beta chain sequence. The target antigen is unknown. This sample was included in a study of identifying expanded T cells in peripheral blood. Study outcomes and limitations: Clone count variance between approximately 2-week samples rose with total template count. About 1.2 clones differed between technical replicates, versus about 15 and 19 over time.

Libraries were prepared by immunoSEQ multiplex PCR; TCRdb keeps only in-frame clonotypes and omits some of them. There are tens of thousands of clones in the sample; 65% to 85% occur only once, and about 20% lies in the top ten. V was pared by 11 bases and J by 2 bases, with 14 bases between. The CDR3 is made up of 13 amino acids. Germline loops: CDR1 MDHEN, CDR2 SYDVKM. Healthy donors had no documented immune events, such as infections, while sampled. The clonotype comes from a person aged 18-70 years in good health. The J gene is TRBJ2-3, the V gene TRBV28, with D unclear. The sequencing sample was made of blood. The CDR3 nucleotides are TGTGCCGGGCGACCCTCCTACACAGATACGCAGTATTTT. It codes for CAGRPSYTDTQYF.